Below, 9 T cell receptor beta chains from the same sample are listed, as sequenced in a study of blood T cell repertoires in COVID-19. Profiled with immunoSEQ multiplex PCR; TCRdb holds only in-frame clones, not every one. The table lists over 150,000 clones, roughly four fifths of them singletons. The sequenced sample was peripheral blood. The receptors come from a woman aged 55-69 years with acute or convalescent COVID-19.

CDR3 sequence (DNA): TGTGCCAGTAGTCAGTACAATGAGCAGTTCTTC. It encodes CASSQYNEQFF. The chain joins TRBV19 to TRBJ2-1; D uncertain. Germline assignment: CDR1 LNHDA and CDR2 SQIVND (reference sequence). V was trimmed by 5 bases and J by 4 bases, leaving 3 bases between them. The CDR3 is 11 amino acids.

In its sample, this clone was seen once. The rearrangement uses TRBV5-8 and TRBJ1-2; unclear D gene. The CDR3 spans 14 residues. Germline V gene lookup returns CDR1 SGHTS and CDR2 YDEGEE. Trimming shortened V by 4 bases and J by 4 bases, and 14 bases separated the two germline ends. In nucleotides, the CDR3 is TGTGCCAGCAGCCCATACCGGGAAATCTATGGCTACACCTTC. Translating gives CASSPYREIYGYTF. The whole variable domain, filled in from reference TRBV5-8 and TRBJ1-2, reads EAGVTQSPTHLIKTRGQQATLRCSPISGHTSVYWYQQALGLGLQFLLWYDEGEERNRGNFPPRFSGRQFPNYSSELNVNALELEDSALYLCASSPYREIYGYTFGSGTRLTVV.

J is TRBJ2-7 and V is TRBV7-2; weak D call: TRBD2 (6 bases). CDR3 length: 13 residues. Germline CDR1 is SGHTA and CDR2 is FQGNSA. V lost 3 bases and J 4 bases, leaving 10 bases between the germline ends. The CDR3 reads CASSFNGGYEQYF. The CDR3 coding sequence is TGTGCCAGCAGCTTTAATGGGGGGTACGAGCAGTACTTC.

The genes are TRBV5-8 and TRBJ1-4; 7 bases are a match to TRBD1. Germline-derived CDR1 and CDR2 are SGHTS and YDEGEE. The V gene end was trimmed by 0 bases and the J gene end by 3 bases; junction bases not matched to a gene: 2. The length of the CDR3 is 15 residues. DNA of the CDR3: TGTGCCAGCAGCTTGGGACAGGGAGCTAATGAAAAACTGTTTTTT. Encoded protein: CASSLGQGANEKLFF.

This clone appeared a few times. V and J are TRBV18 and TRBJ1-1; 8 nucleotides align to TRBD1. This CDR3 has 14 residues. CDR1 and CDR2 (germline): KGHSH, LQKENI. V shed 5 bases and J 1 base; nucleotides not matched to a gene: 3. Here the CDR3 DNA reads TGTGCCAGCTCAACCGGACAGGGGAACACTGAAGCTTTCTTT. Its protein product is CASSTGQGNTEAFF.

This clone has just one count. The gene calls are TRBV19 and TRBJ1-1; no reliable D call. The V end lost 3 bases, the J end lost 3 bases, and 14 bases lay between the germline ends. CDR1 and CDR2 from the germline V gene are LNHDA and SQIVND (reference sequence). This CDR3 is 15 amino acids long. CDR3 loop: CASSIEGTRDTEAFF. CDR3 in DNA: TGTGCCAGTAGTATCGAGGGTACCCGTGACACTGAAGCTTTCTTT.

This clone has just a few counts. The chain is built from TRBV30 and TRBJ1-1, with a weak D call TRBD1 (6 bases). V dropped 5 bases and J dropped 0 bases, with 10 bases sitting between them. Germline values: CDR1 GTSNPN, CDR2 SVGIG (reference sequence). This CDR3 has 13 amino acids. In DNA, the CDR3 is TGTGCCTGGGACAGGACCTTGAACACTGAAGCTTTCTTT. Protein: CAWDRTLNTEAFF.

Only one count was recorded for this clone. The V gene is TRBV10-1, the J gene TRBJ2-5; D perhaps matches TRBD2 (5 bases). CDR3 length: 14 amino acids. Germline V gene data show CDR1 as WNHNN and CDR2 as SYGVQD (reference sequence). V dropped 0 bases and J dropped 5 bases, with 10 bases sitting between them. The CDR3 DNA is TGCGCCAGCAGTGAGTCGAAAGTAGCGGAGACCCAGTACTTC. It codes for CASSESKVAETQYF.

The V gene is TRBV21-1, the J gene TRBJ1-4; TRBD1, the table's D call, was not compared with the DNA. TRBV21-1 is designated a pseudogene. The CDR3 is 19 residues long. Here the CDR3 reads CASSKVRDRAYTTNEKLFF. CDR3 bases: TGTGCCAGCAGCAAAGTAAGGGACAGGGCATACACAACTAATGAAAAACTGTTTTTT.